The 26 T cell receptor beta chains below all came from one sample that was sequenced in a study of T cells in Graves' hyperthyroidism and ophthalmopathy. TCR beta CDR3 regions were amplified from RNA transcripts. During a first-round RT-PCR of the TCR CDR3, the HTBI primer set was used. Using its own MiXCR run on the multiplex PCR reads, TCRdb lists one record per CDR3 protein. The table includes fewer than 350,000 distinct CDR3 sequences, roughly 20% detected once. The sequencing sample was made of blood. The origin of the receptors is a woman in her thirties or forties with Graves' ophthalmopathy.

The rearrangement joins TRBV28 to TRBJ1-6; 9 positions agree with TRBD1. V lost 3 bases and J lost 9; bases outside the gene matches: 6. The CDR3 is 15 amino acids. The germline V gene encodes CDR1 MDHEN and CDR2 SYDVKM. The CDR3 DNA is TGTGCCAGCAGTTTGGGACAGGGTCCGCGTTCACCCCTCCACTTT. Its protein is CASSLGQGPRSPLHF. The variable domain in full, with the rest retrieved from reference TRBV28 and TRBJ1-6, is DVKVTQSSRYLVKRTGEKVFLECVQDMDHENMFWYRQDPGLGLRLIYFSYDVKMKEKGDIPEGYSVSREKKERFSLILESASTNQTSMYLCASSLGQGPRSPLHFGNGTRLTVT.

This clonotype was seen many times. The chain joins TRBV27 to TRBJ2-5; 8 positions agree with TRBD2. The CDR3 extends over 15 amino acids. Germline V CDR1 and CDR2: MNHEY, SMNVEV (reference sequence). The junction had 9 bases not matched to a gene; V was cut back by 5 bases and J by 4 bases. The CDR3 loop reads CASSRSAGVRETQYF. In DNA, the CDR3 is TGTGCCAGCAGTCGATCAGCGGGAGTAAGAGAGACCCAGTACTTC.

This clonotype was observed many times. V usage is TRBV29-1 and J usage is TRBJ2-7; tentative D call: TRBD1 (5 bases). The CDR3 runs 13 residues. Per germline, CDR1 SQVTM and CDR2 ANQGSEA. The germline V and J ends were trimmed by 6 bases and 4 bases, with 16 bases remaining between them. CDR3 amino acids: CSVAKGLGYEQYF. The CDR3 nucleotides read TGCAGCGTCGCGAAGGGGTTGGGATACGAGCAGTACTTC.

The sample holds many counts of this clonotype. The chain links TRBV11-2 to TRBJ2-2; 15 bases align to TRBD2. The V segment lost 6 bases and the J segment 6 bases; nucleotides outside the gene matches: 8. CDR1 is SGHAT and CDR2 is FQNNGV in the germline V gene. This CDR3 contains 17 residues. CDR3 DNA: TGTGCCAGCAGGGGACTAGCGGGAGGATTCACCCCCGGGGAGCTGTTTTTT. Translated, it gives CASRGLAGGFTPGELFF.

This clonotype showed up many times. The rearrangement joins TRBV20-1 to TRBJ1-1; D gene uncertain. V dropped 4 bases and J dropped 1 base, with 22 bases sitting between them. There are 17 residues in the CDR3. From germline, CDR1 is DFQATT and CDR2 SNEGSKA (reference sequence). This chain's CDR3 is CSAILYPIQGRNTEAFF. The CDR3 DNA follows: TGCAGTGCTATTTTGTATCCAATCCAAGGGCGGAACACTGAAGCTTTCTTT.

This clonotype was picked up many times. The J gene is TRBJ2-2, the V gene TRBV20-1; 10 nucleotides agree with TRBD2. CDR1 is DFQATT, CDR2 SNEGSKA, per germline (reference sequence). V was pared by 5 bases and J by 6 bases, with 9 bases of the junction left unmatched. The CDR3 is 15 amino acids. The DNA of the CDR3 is TGCAGTGCTCTTTGGAGCGGGAGGGCCGCCGGGGAGCTGTTTTTT. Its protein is CSALWSGRAAGELFF.

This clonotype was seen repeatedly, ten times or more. CDR3 DNA sequence: TGTGCCAGCAGTTACTCCGATAGTGGCGAGACCCAGTACTTC. It translates to CASSYSDSGETQYF. The chain carries TRBV6-2 or TRBV6-3 and TRBJ2-5; D not certain. V lost 0 bases to trimming and J lost 5 bases, with 10 bases between them. The germline gives CDR1 MNHEY, CDR2 SVGEGT. The CDR3 covers 14 residues.

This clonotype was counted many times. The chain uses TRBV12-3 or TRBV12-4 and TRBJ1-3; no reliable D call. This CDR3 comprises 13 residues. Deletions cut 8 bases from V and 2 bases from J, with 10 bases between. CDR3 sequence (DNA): TGTGCCAGCCTCGAATGGACTGGAAACACCATATATTTT. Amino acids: CASLEWTGNTIYF.

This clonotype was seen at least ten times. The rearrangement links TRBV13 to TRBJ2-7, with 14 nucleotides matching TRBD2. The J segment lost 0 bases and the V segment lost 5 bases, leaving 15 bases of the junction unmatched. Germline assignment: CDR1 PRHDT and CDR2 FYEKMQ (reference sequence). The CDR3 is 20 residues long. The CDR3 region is CASSPSPGTSGRRVSYEQYF. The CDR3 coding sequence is TGTGCCAGCAGCCCCAGCCCCGGGACTAGCGGGAGACGGGTCTCCTACGAGCAGTACTTC. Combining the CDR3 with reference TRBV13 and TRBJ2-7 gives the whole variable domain AAGVIQSPRHLIKEKRETATLKCYPIPRHDTVYWYQQGPGQDPQFLISFYEKMQSDKGSIPDRFSAQQFSDYHSELNMSSLELGDSALYFCASSPSPGTSGRRVSYEQYFGPGTRLTVT.

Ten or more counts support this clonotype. The CDR3 DNA reads as TGTGCCAGCAGCCGCAAGAGCTCCTATAATTCACCCCTCCACTTT. Protein sequence: CASSRKSSYNSPLHF. The chain combines TRBV11-2 with TRBJ1-6, with D hard to call. Germline V gene sequence: CDR1 SGHAT, CDR2 FQNNGV. The germline V and J ends were trimmed by 5 bases and 0 bases, with 8 bases remaining between them. The CDR3 is 15 amino acids.

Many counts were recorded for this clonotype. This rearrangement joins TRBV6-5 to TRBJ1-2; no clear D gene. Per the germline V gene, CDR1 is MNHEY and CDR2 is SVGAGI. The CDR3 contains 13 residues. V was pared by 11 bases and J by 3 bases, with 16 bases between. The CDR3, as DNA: TGTGCCGTACGACACCCGACGGACTATGGCTACACCTTC. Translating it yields CAVRHPTDYGYTF.

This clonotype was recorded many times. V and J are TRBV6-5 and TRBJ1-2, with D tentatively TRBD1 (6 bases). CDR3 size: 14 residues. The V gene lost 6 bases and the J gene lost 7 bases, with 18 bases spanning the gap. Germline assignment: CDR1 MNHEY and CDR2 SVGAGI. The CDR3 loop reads CASSKSAGATGYTF. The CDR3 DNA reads TGTGCCAGCAGCAAGTCCGCAGGGGCGACTGGCTACACCTTC.

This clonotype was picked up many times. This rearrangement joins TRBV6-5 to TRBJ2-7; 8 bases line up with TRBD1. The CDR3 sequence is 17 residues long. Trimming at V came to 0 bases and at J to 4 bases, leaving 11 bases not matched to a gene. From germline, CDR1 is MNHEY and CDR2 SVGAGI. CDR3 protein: CASSYSRPRTGFYEQYF. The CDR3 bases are TGTGCCAGCAGTTACTCTCGGCCAAGGACAGGGTTTTACGAGCAGTACTTC.

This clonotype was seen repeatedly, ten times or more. The chain's CDR3 is CATSRDRVRETQYF. The CDR3 nucleotides read TGTGCCACCAGCAGAGACCGGGTGAGGGAGACCCAGTACTTC. The chain couples TRBV15 to TRBJ2-5; the D is unclear. CDR3 length: 14 residues. The ends were cut back, 0 bases at V and 5 bases at J, with 10 bases in the middle. CDR1 LNHNV and CDR2 YYDKDF come from the germline V gene (reference sequence).

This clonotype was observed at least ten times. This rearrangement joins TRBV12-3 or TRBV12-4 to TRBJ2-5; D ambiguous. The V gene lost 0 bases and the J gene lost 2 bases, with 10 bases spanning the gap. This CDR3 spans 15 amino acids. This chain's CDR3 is CASSLASGMQETQYF. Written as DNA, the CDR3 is TGTGCCAGCAGTTTAGCCTCTGGGATGCAAGAGACCCAGTACTTC.

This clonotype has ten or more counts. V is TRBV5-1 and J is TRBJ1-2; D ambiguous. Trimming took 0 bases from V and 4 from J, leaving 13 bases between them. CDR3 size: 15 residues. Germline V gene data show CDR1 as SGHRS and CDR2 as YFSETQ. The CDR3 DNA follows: TGCGCCAGCAGCTTGGCAGGTCATCTTCTCTATGGCTACACCTTC. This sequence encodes CASSLAGHLLYGYTF.

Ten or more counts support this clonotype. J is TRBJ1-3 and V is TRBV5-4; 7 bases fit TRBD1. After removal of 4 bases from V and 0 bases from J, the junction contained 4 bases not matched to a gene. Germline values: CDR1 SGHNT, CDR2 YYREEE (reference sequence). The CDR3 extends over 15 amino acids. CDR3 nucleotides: TGTGCCAGCAGCGCGGACAGGAACTCTGGAAACACCATATATTTT. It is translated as CASSADRNSGNTIYF.

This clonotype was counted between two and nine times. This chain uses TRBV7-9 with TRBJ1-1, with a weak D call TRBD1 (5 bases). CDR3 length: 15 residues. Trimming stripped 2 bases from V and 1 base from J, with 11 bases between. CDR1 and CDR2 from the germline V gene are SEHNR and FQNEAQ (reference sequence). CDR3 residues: CASSLRGSTNTEAFF. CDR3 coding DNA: TGTGCCAGCAGCTTAAGGGGATCTACGAACACTGAAGCTTTCTTT.

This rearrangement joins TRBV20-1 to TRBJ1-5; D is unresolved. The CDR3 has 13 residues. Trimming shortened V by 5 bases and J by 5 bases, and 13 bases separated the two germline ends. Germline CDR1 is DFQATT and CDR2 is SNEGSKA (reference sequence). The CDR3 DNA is TGCAGTGCTCCCACACGTACCGATCAGCCCCAGCATTTT. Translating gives CSAPTRTDQPQHF.

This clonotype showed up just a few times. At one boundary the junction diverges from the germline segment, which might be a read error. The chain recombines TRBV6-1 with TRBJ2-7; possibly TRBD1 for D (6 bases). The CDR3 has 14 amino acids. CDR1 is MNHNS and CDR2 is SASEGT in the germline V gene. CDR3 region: CASSPVQGSSEQSF. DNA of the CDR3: TGTGCCAGCAGCCCGGTACAGGGCAGTAGCGAGCAGTCCTTC.

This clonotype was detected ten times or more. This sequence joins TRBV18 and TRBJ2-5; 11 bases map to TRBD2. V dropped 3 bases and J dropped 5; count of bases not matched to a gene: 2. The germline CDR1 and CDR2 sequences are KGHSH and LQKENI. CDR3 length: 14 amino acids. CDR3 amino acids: CASSPVAGGETQYF. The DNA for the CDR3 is TGTGCCAGCTCACCTGTAGCGGGAGGGGAGACCCAGTACTTC.

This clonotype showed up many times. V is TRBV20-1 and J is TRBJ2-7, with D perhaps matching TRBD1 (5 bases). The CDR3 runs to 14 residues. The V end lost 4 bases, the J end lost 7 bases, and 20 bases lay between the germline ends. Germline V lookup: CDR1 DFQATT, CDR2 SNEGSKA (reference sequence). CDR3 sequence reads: CSANGHGHFGEQYF. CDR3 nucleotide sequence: TGCAGTGCTAATGGACATGGTCATTTCGGGGAGCAGTACTTC.

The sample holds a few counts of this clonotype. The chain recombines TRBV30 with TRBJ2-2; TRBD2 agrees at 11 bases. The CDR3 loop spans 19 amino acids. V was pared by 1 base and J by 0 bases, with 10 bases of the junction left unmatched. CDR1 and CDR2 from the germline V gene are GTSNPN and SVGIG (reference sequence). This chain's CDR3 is CAWSDLGLAAIANTGELFF. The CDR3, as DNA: TGTGCCTGGAGTGACTTGGGACTAGCGGCGATCGCGAACACCGGGGAGCTGTTTTTT.

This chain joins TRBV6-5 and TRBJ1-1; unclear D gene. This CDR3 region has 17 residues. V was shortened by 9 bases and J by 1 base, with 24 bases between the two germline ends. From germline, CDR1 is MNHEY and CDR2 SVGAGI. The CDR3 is CARLLEKATHSNTEAFF. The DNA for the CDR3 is TGTGCCAGGTTACTCGAGAAAGCGACCCATTCGAACACTGAAGCTTTCTTT.

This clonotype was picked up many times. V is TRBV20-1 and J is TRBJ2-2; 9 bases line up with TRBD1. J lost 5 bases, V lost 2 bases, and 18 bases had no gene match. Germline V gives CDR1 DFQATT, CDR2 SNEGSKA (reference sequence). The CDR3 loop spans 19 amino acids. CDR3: CSARSTWPCRTGVTGELFF. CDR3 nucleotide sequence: TGCAGTGCTAGATCCACCTGGCCGTGCAGGACAGGGGTTACCGGGGAGCTGTTTTTT.

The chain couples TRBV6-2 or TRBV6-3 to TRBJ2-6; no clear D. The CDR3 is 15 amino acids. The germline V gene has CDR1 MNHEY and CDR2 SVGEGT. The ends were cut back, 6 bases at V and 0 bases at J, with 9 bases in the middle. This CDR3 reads CASSQDGSGANVLTF. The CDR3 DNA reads TGTGCCAGCAGCCAGGACGGCTCTGGGGCCAACGTCCTGACTTTC.